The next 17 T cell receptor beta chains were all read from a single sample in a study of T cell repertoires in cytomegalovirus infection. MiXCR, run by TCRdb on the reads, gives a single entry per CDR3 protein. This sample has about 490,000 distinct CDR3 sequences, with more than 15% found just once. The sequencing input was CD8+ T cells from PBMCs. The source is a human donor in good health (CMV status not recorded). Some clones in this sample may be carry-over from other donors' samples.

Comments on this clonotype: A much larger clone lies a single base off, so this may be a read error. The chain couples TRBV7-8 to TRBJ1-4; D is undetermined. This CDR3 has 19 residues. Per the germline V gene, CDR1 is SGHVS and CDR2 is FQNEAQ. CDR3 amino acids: CASGLRVDGDYATNEKLFF. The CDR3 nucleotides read TGTGCCAGCGGCTTACGAGTGGACGGGGATTATGCAACTAATGAAAAACTGTTTTTT.

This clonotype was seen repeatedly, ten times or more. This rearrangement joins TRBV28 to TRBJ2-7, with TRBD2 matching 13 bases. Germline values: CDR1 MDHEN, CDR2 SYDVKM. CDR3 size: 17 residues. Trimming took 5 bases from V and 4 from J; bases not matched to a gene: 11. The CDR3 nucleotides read TGTGCCAGCAGTCCCGGGACTAGCGGGACCTCCATATACGAGCAGTACTTC. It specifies CASSPGTSGTSIYEQYF.

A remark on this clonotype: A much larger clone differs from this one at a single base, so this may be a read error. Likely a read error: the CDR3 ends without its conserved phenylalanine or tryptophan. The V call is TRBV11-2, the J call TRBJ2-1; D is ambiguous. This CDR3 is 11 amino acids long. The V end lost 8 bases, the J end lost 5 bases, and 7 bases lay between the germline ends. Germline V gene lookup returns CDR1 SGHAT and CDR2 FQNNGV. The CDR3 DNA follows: TGTGCCAGCTTCGGGCACAATGAGCAGTTCTTA. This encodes CASFGHNEQFL.

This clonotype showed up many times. In DNA form, the CDR3 reads TGTGCCAGCAGCCCGATGGACAGGGGGCCTGGGGCCAACGTCCTGACTTTC. This codes for CASSPMDRGPGANVLTF. This chain connects TRBV7-3 to TRBJ2-6, with 11 bases that match TRBD1. Germline CDR1 SGHTA, CDR2 FQGTGA. The J segment lost 2 bases and the V segment lost 5 bases, leaving 5 bases of the junction unmatched. The CDR3 contains 17 residues.

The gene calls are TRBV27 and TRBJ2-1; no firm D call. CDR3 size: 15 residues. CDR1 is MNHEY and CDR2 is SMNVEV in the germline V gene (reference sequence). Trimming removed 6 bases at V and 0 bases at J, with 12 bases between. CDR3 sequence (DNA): TGTGCCAGCAGGCCGACAACGCTCTCCTACAATGAGCAGTTCTTC. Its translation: CASRPTTLSYNEQFF.

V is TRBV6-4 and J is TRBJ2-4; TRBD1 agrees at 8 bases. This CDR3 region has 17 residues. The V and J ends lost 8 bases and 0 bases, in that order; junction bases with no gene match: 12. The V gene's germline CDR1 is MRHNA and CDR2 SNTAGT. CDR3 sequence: CASGPRGRGQAKNIQYF. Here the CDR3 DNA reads TGTGCCAGCGGCCCTCGTGGCAGGGGGCAAGCCAAAAACATTCAGTACTTC.

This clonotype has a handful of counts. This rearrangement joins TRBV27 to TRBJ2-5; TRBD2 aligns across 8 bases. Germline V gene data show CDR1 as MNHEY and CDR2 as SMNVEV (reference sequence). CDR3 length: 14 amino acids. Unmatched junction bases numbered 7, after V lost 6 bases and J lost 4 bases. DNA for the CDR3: TGTGCCAGCAGCCACCAGCGGGGGCGAGAGACCCAGTACTTC. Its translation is CASSHQRGRETQYF.

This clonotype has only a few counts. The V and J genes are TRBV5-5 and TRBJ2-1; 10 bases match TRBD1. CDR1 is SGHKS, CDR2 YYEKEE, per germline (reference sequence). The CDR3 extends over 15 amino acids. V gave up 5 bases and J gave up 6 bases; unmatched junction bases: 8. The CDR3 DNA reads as TGTGCCAGCAGTTCTGAATGGGACAGGGGCAATGAGCAGTTCTTC. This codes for CASSSEWDRGNEQFF.

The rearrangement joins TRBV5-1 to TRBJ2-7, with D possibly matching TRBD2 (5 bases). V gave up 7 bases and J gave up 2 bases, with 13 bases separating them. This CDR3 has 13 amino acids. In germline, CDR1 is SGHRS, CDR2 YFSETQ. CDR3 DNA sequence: TGCGCCAGCTATTCGGAGGATCCCTACGAGCAGTACTTC. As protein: CASYSEDPYEQYF.

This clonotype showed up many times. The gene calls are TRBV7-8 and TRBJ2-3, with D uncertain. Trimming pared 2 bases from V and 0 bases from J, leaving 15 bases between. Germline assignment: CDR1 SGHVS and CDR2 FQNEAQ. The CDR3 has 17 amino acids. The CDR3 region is CASSLIGGGASTDTQYF. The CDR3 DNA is TGTGCCAGCAGCTTAATTGGTGGCGGTGCTAGCACAGATACGCAGTATTTT.

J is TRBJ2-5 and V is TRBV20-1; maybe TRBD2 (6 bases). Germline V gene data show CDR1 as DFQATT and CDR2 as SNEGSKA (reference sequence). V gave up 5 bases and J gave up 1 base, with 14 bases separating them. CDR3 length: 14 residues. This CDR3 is CSARWRRAQETQYF. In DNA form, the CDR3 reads TGCAGTGCTCGTTGGAGGAGGGCCCAAGAGACCCAGTACTTC.

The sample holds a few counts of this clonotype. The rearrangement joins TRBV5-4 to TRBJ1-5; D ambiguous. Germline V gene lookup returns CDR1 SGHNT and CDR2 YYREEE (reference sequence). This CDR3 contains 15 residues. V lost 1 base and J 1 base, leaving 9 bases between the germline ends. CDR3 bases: TGTGCCAGCAGCTTGTTTGGGGAGAGCAATCAGCCCCAGCATTTT. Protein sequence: CASSLFGESNQPQHF. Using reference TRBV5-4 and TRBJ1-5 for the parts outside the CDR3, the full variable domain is ETGVTQSPTHLIKTRGQQVTLRCSSQSGHNTVSWYQQALGQGPQFIFQYYREEENGRGNFPPRFSGLQFPNYSSELNVNALELDDSALYLCASSLFGESNQPQHFGDGTRLSIL.

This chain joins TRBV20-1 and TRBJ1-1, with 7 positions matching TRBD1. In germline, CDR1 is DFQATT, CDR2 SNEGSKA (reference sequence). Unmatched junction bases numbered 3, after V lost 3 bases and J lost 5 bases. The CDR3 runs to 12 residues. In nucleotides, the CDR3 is TGCAGTGCTAGGGCGACAGGGACTGAAGCTTTCTTT. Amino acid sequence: CSARATGTEAFF.

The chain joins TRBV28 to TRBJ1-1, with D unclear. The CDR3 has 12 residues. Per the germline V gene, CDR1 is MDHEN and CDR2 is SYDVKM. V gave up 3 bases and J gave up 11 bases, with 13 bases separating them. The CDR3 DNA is TGTGCCAGCAGTTTCCGGGGAGCCGTGGCTTTCTTT. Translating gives CASSFRGAVAFF.

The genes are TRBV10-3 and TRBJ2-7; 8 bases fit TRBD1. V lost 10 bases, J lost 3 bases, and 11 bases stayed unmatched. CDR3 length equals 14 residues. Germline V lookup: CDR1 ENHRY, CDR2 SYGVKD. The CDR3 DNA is TGTGCCACCGCGGGACAGGTGGGGATCTACGAGCAGTACTTC. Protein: CATAGQVGIYEQYF.

CDR3 sequence (DNA): TGTGCCAGCAGTACCAGAGGACAGGGGTTGGACACTGAAGCTTTCTTT. Amino acid sequence: CASSTRGQGLDTEAFF. This chain connects TRBV28 to TRBJ1-1, with 9 bases matching TRBD1. The CDR3 has 16 residues. Losses at the gene ends were 5 bases for V and 3 bases for J; bases not matched to a gene: 10. From germline, CDR1 is MDHEN and CDR2 SYDVKM.

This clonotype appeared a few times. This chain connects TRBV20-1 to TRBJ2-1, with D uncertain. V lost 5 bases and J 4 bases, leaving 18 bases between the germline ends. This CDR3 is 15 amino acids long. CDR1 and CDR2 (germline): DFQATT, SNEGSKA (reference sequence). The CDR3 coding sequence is TGCAGTGCTCGGACCTACACAAAGTTTTACAATGAGCAGTTCTTC. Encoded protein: CSARTYTKFYNEQFF.